Below are 6 T cell receptor beta chains sequenced from a single sample in a study of T-cell reconstitution after alpha-beta-depleted transplantation in children. Unique molecular identifiers featured in how the TCRbeta library was prepared. TCRdb processed the PCR reads anew with MiXCR; each CDR3 protein has one entry. The data contain 90,000 to 100,000 distinct CDR3 sequences, about 22% of them singletons. The sample in question was PBMCs, obtained before TCRalphabeta/CD19-depleted stem cell transplant. These receptors were collected from a boy between 2 and 10 years old with acute lymphoblastic leukemia, due to receive a stem cell transplant.

The CDR3 bases are TGTGCCAGCAGCCCCCACCTGAAAATTTTGAAGAACACTGAAGCTTTCTTT. It encodes CASSPHLKILKNTEAFF. The chain carries TRBV11-2 and TRBJ1-1; D unclear. This CDR3 has 17 residues. Germline V gene sequence: CDR1 SGHAT, CDR2 FQNNGV. V lost 5 bases to trimming and J lost 1 base, with 20 bases between them. The complete variable domain, with remaining parts taken from reference TRBV11-2 and TRBJ1-1, reads EAGVAQSPRYKIIEKRQSVAFWCNPISGHATLYWYQQILGQGPKLLIQFQNNGVVDDSQLPKDRFSAERLKGVDSTLKIQPAKLEDSAVYLCASSPHLKILKNTEAFFGQGTRLTVV.

A few counts support this clonotype. J is TRBJ2-1 and V is TRBV5-1; 8 bases align to TRBD2. With V trimmed by 1 base and J by 1 base, 10 bases remained unmatched. Germline V CDR1 and CDR2: SGHRS, YFSETQ. The CDR3 is made up of 18 amino acids. For the CDR3, the DNA is TGCGCCAGCAGCTTGAGGTCATACGCGGGAGGTTCCTACAATGAGCAGTTCTTC. This gives the protein CASSLRSYAGGSYNEQFF.

The genes are TRBV13 and TRBJ2-5; the D gene is possibly TRBD1 (6 bases). V lost 5 bases to trimming and J lost 5 bases, with 18 bases between them. The germline V gene has CDR1 PRHDT and CDR2 FYEKMQ (reference sequence). CDR3 size: 15 residues. DNA of the CDR3: TGTGCCAGCAGCCCTAGAGGGGGATGGCGGGAGACCCAGTACTTC. Amino acids: CASSPRGGWRETQYF.

This clonotype was seen ten or more times. The CDR3 region has the DNA TGTGCCAGCAGTTTCCGCGGGGGAGATACGCAGTATTTT. The encoded protein is CASSFRGGDTQYF. This chain links TRBV27 with TRBJ2-3, with 7 bases aligning to TRBD2. The V gene's germline CDR1 is MNHEY and CDR2 SMNVEV (reference sequence). The V segment lost 3 bases and the J segment 5 bases; nucleotides outside the gene matches: 2. The CDR3 has 13 residues.

The table lists this clonotype with a few counts. V usage is TRBV10-2 and J usage is TRBJ2-3, with unresolved D. The ends were cut back, 3 bases at V and 2 bases at J, with 3 bases in the middle. This CDR3 has 12 amino acids. Germline V gives CDR1 WSHSY, CDR2 SAAADI. The CDR3 protein is CASSELTDTQYF. The CDR3 bases are TGCGCCAGCAGTGAACTCACAGATACGCAGTATTTT.

V and J are TRBV20-1 and TRBJ2-7; 12 bases map to TRBD1. Germline V lookup: CDR1 DFQATT, CDR2 SNEGSKA (reference sequence). The CDR3 has 16 amino acids. The J segment lost 7 bases and the V segment lost 2 bases, leaving 12 bases of the junction unmatched. The CDR3 region is CSARKTGTGGAGEQYF. The CDR3 DNA is TGCAGTGCTAGAAAAACCGGGACAGGGGGCGCGGGGGAGCAGTACTTC.